A selection of T cell receptor beta chains follows, all from one sample in a study of blood T cell repertoires in COVID-19. TCRdb's table, derived via immunoSEQ multiplex PCR, lists solely in-frame clones and lacks some. Of around 310,000 clones listed, approximately 88% are singletons. Material for sequencing was peripheral blood. Receptors originate from a woman aged 45-59 years with active or convalescent COVID-19. Each CDR3 is given with its conserved first and last residue. The D gene is left open where the match is weak. Expanded clones are given a class, and other clones once, few, many or no size at all.

d_gene	v_gene	abundance	j_gene	CDR3aa	CDR3nt
-	TRBV5-1	many	TRBJ2-2	CASKAGDIGTGELFF	TGCGCCAGCAAGGCAGGGGATATAGGAACCGGGGAGCTGTTTTTT
-	TRBV3-1/TRBV3-2	-	TRBJ1-1	CASSQDRGDTEAFF	TGTGCCAGCAGCCAAGATCGGGGGGACACTGAAGCTTTCTTT
TRBD1	TRBV2	-	TRBJ2-7	CASSEQGVYEQYF	TGTGCCAGCAGTGAACAGGGGGTCTACGAGCAGTACTTC
TRBD1	TRBV2	-	TRBJ1-1	CATLPRQGSTEAFF	TGTGCCACGCTCCCTCGACAGGGAAGTACTGAAGCTTTCTTT
TRBD1	TRBV7-9	-	TRBJ2-3	CASSLPGQGSTDTQYF	TGTGCCAGCAGCTTACCGGGACAGGGTAGCACAGATACGCAGTATTTT
-	TRBV6-5	-	TRBJ1-6	CASKTEVNSPLHF	TGTGCCAGCAAAACAGAAGTAAATTCACCCCTCCACTTT
-	TRBV5-4	-	TRBJ2-5	CASSLVAGRKEEETQYF	TGTGCCAGCAGCTTAGTGGCGGGGAGAAAAGAGGAAGAGACCCAGTACTTC
TRBD2	TRBV7-3	-	TRBJ2-1	CASSLTLAGYNEQFF	TGTGCCAGCAGCTTAACACTAGCGGGCTACAATGAGCAGTTCTTC
-	TRBV18	-	TRBJ2-7	CASSLRDNYEQYF	TGTGCCAGCTCACTCCGGGACAACTACGAGCAGTACTTC
-	TRBV18	-	TRBJ1-1	CASSLDSGTFF	TGTGCCAGCTCACTCGACAGTGGAACTTTCTTT
-	TRBV19	-	TRBJ1-5	CASSIVGGWRNQPQHF	TGTGCCAGTAGTATTGTCGGGGGTTGGCGCAATCAGCCCCAGCATTTT
-	TRBV2	-	TRBJ1-5	CASSTGVNSNQPQHF	TGTGCCAGCAGTACGGGGGTCAATAGCAATCAGCCCCAGCATTTT
TRBD1	TRBV28	-	TRBJ1-1	CASRGQGPATEAFF	TGTGCCAGCAGGGGACAGGGCCCCGCGACTGAAGCTTTCTTT
TRBD1	TRBV7-9	-	TRBJ2-5	CASSSGQGAGVWETQYF	TGTGCCAGCAGCTCTGGACAGGGGGCGGGGGTTTGGGAGACCCAGTACTTC
-	TRBV4-1	-	TRBJ2-3	CASSQERSYQDTQYF	TGCGCCAGCAGCCAAGAACGTAGCTACCAGGATACGCAGTATTTT
TRBD1	TRBV29-1	-	TRBJ1-1	CSVVGDRWNTEAFF	TGCAGCGTTGTAGGGGACAGGTGGAACACTGAAGCTTTCTTT
TRBD2	TRBV3-1/TRBV3-2	-	TRBJ2-7	CASSQDSSGRIEQYF	TGTGCCAGCAGCCAAGATAGTAGCGGGAGAATCGAGCAGTACTTC
TRBD1	TRBV7-6	-	TRBJ2-5	CASSFGQGRETQYF	TGTGCCAGCAGCTTCGGACAGGGGAGGGAGACCCAGTACTTC
-	TRBV2	-	TRBJ1-1	CASSPDSSGLNTEAFF	TGTGCCAGCAGTCCCGACAGCTCAGGGTTGAACACTGAAGCTTTCTTT
TRBD2	TRBV5-1	once	TRBJ2-3	CASAGQGTSGRVDTQYF	TGCGCCAGTGCAGGACAGGGGACTAGCGGGAGAGTAGATACGCAGTATTTT
-	TRBV15	-	TRBJ1-4	CATSRDLVLRGEKLFF	TGTGCCACCAGCAGAGACTTGGTTCTACGGGGTGAAAAACTGTTTTTT
TRBD1	TRBV7-3	-	TRBJ1-2	CASSTGDGNGYTF	TGTGCCAGCAGTACAGGGGATGGAAATGGCTACACCTTC
TRBD2	TRBV10-3	-	TRBJ2-2	CAINGAGAYTGELFF	TGTGCCATCAATGGAGCGGGAGCTTACACCGGGGAGCTGTTTTTT
TRBD1	TRBV3-1/TRBV3-2	-	TRBJ2-3	CASSRDSLTDTQYF	TGTGCCAGCAGCCGGGACAGCCTCACAGATACGCAGTATTTT
-	TRBV4-3	-	TRBJ2-3	CASSQEPSGGGNTQYF	TGCGCCAGCAGCCAAGAACCTAGCGGAGGGGGTAATACGCAGTATTTT
TRBD1	TRBV5-1	-	TRBJ1-2	CASSSPDRESSGYTF	TGCGCCAGCAGCTCTCCGGACAGGGAGTCATCTGGCTACACCTTC
-	TRBV6-5	-	TRBJ2-3	CASSTGTDTQYF	TGTGCCAGCAGTACAGGGACAGATACGCAGTATTTT
-	TRBV5-5	few	TRBJ1-1	CASSFLLGTGLFPEAFF	TGTGCCAGCAGCTTCCTTCTCGGTACAGGGTTGTTTCCTGAAGCTTTCTTT
-	TRBV28	-	TRBJ2-7	CASSPQGGLYEQYF	TGTGCCAGCAGCCCCCAGGGGGGCCTCTACGAGCAGTACTTC
TRBD2	TRBV4-2	few	TRBJ2-1	CASSQDPGGEQFF	TGTGCCAGCAGCCAAGATCCGGGAGGTGAGCAGTTCTTC
TRBD1	TRBV2	-	TRBJ2-2	CASSAFPGQTTGELFF	TGTGCCAGCAGTGCCTTCCCGGGACAGACGACCGGGGAGCTGTTTTTT
-	TRBV9	-	TRBJ2-3	CASSVDRDTDTQYF	TGTGCCAGCAGCGTAGACAGGGACACAGATACGCAGTATTTT
TRBD1	TRBV18	-	TRBJ1-2	CASSPGQDYGYTF	TGTGCCAGCTCACCTGGACAGGACTATGGCTACACCTTC
-	TRBV2	-	TRBJ2-1	CASSEGLLEQFF	TGTGCCAGCAGTGAGGGCCTCCTAGAGCAGTTCTTC
TRBD2	TRBV7-8	-	TRBJ2-5	CASSYGLVETQYF	TGTGCCAGCAGCTACGGACTAGTGGAGACCCAGTACTTC
TRBD1	TRBV7-3	-	TRBJ2-7	CASSPADRETLYEQYF	TGTGCCAGCAGCCCAGCGGACAGGGAAACCCTCTACGAGCAGTACTTC
-	TRBV27	-	TRBJ1-2	CASSFGRGYGYTF	TGTGCCAGCAGTTTTGGTAGAGGCTATGGCTACACCTTC
-	TRBV7-3	-	TRBJ2-5	CASSFGETQYF	TGTGCCAGCAGCTTCGGAGAGACCCAGTACTTC
TRBD2	TRBV9	-	TRBJ2-2	CASSVERGGSGELFF	TGTGCCAGCAGCGTGGAGCGGGGGGGCTCCGGGGAGCTGTTTTTT
TRBD1	TRBV7-3	-	TRBJ2-4	CASSPGQGGKNIQYF	TGTGCCAGCAGCCCCGGACAGGGAGGCAAAAACATTCAGTACTTC
-	TRBV10-2	-	TRBJ1-3	CATSQGRTSGNTIYF	TGCGCCACCTCACAGGGCAGAACTTCTGGAAACACCATATATTTT
TRBD1	TRBV5-1	-	TRBJ2-2	CASSSQLQGARTGELFF	TGCGCCAGCAGCTCTCAACTACAGGGGGCGCGGACCGGGGAGCTGTTTTTT
-	TRBV5-1	-	TRBJ1-1	CASSLGSKNTEAFF	TGCGCCAGCAGCTTGGGGAGTAAGAACACTGAAGCTTTCTTT
TRBD2	TRBV6-6	-	TRBJ2-5	CATGSGGSKETQYF	TGTGCCACCGGCAGCGGGGGGTCCAAAGAGACCCAGTACTTC
TRBD1	TRBV27	-	TRBJ1-2	CASSSHADRGYGYTF	TGTGCCAGCAGTTCTCACGCCGACAGGGGCTATGGCTACACCTTC
TRBD1	TRBV5-5	-	TRBJ2-5	CASRWKTGLEQETQYF	TGTGCCAGCAGGTGGAAGACAGGGTTGGAGCAAGAGACCCAGTACTTC